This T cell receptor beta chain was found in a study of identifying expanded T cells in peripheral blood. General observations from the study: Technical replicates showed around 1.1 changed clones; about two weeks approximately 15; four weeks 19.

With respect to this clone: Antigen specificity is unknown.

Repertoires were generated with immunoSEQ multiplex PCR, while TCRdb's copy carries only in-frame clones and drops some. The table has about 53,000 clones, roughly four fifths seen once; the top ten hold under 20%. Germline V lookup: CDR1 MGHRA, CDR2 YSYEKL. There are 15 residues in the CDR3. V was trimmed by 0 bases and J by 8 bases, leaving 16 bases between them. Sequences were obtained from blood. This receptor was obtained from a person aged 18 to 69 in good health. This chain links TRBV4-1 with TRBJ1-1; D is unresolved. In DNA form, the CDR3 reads TGCGCCAGCAGCCAAGATCCCCAGGCGGTGGGGGAAGCTTTCTTT. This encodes CASSQDPQAVGEAFF.